One sample yielded the 29 T cell receptor beta chains listed below, sequenced in a study of T-cell memory formation after mild COVID-19. MiXCR, applied by TCRdb to the 5' RACE reads, yields one record per CDR3 protein. The table has approximately 270,000 distinct CDR3 sequences, about 17% seen once; the top ten hold less than 30%. Sequencing input: PBMCs or a T cell subset sorted from them (not recorded which). The source of these receptors is a man aged 18 to 30 who had mild COVID-19 (a few samples of this study predate the infection). Cell type and time point are not known.

The chain recombines TRBV6-5 with TRBJ2-3; 9 bases are shared with TRBD2. J lost 9 bases, V lost 7 bases, and 8 bases had no gene match. This CDR3 has 13 amino acids. Germline lookup yields CDR1 MNHEY and CDR2 SVGAGI. The CDR3 sequence: CASTTGGGATQYF. The CDR3 DNA reads as TGTGCCAGCACCACGGGCGGGGGGGCAACGCAGTATTTT.

There are a few counts of this clonotype. The chain couples TRBV5-1 to TRBJ1-4, with D possibly being TRBD1 (5 bases). Germline CDR1 is SGHRS and CDR2 is YFSETQ. The V and J ends lost 2 bases and 14 bases respectively, with 16 bases between them. This CDR3 comprises 13 residues. CDR3 in DNA: TGCGCCAGCAGCTTTCAGGGCTCCGGTGTTCTGTTTTTT. Its translation is CASSFQGSGVLFF.

In its sample, this clonotype was seen a few times. The chain is built from TRBV6-5 and TRBJ2-2; D is undetermined. The CDR3 extends over 14 amino acids. The germline V and J ends were trimmed by 4 bases and 7 bases, with 13 bases remaining between them. CDR1 and CDR2 from the germline V gene are MNHEY and SVGAGI. The CDR3 DNA sequence: TGTGCCAGCAGTTCGACCTGGGGTTACGGGGAGCTGTTTTTT. This gives the protein CASSSTWGYGELFF.

The chain joins TRBV6-1 to TRBJ2-5; possibly TRBD1 for D (7 bases). The V end was cut by 3 bases, the J end by 5 bases, with 13 bases between. This CDR3 spans 14 amino acids. Germline CDR1 is MNHNS and CDR2 is SASEGT. CDR3 nucleotide sequence: TGTGCCAGCAGTGAGTGGTCAGGGGGGGAGACCCAGTACTTC. It specifies CASSEWSGGETQYF.

This chain links TRBV2 with TRBJ2-5, with TRBD2 matching 8 bases. The CDR3 totals 14 residues. In germline, CDR1 is SNHLY, CDR2 FYNNEI. The J segment lost 4 bases and the V segment lost 0 bases, leaving 1 base of the junction unmatched. As DNA, the CDR3 is TGTGCCAGCAGTGAAGCTAGCGGGGTAGAGACCCAGTACTTC. This translates into CASSEASGVETQYF.

Many counts were recorded for this clonotype. The rearrangement joins TRBV7-3 to TRBJ2-1; D remains unclear. V dropped 1 base and J dropped 1 base, with 5 bases sitting between them. The CDR3 totals 14 residues. The germline V gene has CDR1 SGHTA and CDR2 FQGTGA. The CDR3 DNA reads as TGTGCCAGCAGCTTAAATCCGTCCTACAATGAGCAGTTCTTC. Protein: CASSLNPSYNEQFF. Full variable domain (outside the CDR3, taken from reference TRBV7-3 and TRBJ2-1): GAGVSQTPSNKVTEKGKYVELRCDPISGHTALYWYRQSLGQGPEFLIYFQGTGAADDSGLPNDRFFAVRPEGSVSTLKIQRTERGDSAVYLCASSLNPSYNEQFFGPGTRLTVL.

The V and J genes are TRBV5-1 and TRBJ2-1; maybe TRBD2 (6 bases). Germline lookup yields CDR1 SGHRS and CDR2 YFSETQ. This CDR3 is built from 15 residues. Trimming took off 5 bases at V and 5 bases at J, with 17 bases between the two ends. The CDR3 is CASSRDGGVDNEQFF. In nucleotides, the CDR3 is TGCGCCAGCAGTCGAGACGGAGGGGTCGACAATGAGCAGTTCTTC.

The rearrangement uses TRBV9 and TRBJ2-2; D might be TRBD1 (6 bases). This CDR3 is 15 amino acids long. V was pared by 0 bases and J by 5 bases, with 11 bases between. Looked up from germline, CDR1 is SGDLS and CDR2 is YYNGEE. The CDR3 sequence is CASSVAPGVTGELFF. DNA of the CDR3: TGTGCCAGCAGCGTAGCTCCAGGGGTTACCGGGGAGCTGTTTTTT.

In this sample, this clonotype turned up a few times. The chain uses TRBV25-1 and TRBJ2-3, with 7 positions matching TRBD1. The J segment lost 3 bases and the V segment lost 7 bases, leaving 10 bases of the junction unmatched. CDR1 and CDR2 (germline): MGHDK, SYGVNS. The CDR3 is 15 amino acids. The CDR3 nucleotides are TGTGCCAGCACTCCGACAGGGAAGGGAACAGATACGCAGTATTTT. Translating gives CASTPTGKGTDTQYF.

This clonotype was observed a handful of times. The V gene is TRBV12-3 or TRBV12-4, the J gene TRBJ2-3, with 8 positions matching TRBD2. V was pared by 8 bases and J by 0 bases, with 7 bases of the junction left unmatched. The CDR3 has 15 residues. As DNA, the CDR3 is TGTGCCAGCCCTAGGTCGGGGGGGAGCACAGATACGCAGTATTTT. Its protein is CASPRSGGSTDTQYF.

V and J are TRBV6-2 or TRBV6-3 and TRBJ1-5; TRBD1 matches 7 bases. After removal of 7 bases from V and 11 bases from J, the junction contained 14 bases not matched to a gene. The CDR3 runs 14 residues. Germline loops: CDR1 MNHEY, CDR2 SVGEGT. For the CDR3, the DNA is TGTGCCAGCACCGTAGGGGGCCCAGGCCGGTCCCAGCATTTT. Its translation is CASTVGGPGRSQHF.

This chain connects TRBV20-1 to TRBJ2-3; TRBD1 might be the D (6 bases). This CDR3 contains 14 residues. Looked up from germline, CDR1 is DFQATT and CDR2 is SNEGSKA (reference sequence). V lost 0 bases and J 4 bases, leaving 11 bases between the germline ends. The chain's CDR3 is CSARDSGVSDTQYF. CDR3 coding DNA: TGCAGTGCTAGAGACTCAGGGGTATCAGATACGCAGTATTTT.

This chain joins TRBV4-3 and TRBJ1-3; D not certain. The CDR3 runs 14 residues. V lost 4 bases and J lost 4, with 11 bases in between. Germline CDR1 LGHNA, CDR2 YSLEER. DNA of the CDR3: TGCGCCAGCAGCCTGTGGCAGAACGGAAACACCATATATTTT. Translation: CASSLWQNGNTIYF.

The J gene is TRBJ2-7, the V gene TRBV6-2 or TRBV6-3, with D unclear. The CDR3 is 16 amino acids. Trimming pared 5 bases from V and 4 bases from J, leaving 21 bases between. Germline V gives CDR1 MNHEY, CDR2 SVGEGT. The CDR3 region is CASSHRTGNRAYEQYV. CDR3 sequence (DNA): TGTGCCAGCAGTCACCGGACCGGTAACCGGGCATACGAGCAGTACGTC.

This chain joins TRBV7-9 and TRBJ2-6, with TRBD2 as a possible D gene (5 bases). There are 16 residues in the CDR3. The V end was cut by 11 bases, the J end by 1 base, with 18 bases between. Germline CDR1 reads SEHNR; CDR2 reads FQNEAQ (reference sequence). The CDR3: CAVASRRGSGANVLTF. CDR3 nucleotides: TGTGCCGTGGCGTCTAGGCGCGGGTCTGGGGCCAACGTCCTGACTTTC.

In this sample, this clonotype turned up many times. This chain uses TRBV12-3 or TRBV12-4 with TRBJ1-5, with D perhaps matching TRBD1 (6 bases). This CDR3 region has 14 residues. V gave up 4 bases and J gave up 0 bases, with 7 bases separating them. This chain's CDR3 is CASSYRDSNQPQHF. The CDR3 bases are TGTGCCAGCAGTTACAGGGATAGCAATCAGCCCCAGCATTTT.

There are a few counts of this clonotype. V gene TRBV20-1 combines with J gene TRBJ2-4; perhaps D is TRBD1 or TRBD2 (5 bases each). CDR1 DFQATT and CDR2 SNEGSKA come from the germline V gene (reference sequence). Trimming removed 4 bases from V and 0 bases from J, with 13 bases in between. This CDR3 is 15 amino acids long. The DNA of the CDR3 is TGCAGTGCTATTCGAGGGGCCGGAGCCAAAAACATTCAGTACTTC. This gives the protein CSAIRGAGAKNIQYF.

This clonotype was seen a few times. The chain recombines TRBV3-1 with TRBJ2-4; D gene ambiguous. The germline V gene encodes CDR1 LGHDT and CDR2 YNNKEL (reference sequence). With 1 base removed from V and 0 bases from J, the gap between germline ends came to 4 bases. The CDR3 has 14 amino acids. The CDR3 bases are TGTGCCAGCAGCCAAGGAGTAGCCAAAAACATTCAGTACTTC. Translating it yields CASSQGVAKNIQYF.

There are a few counts of this clonotype. V and J are TRBV4-1 and TRBJ1-1; D gene uncertain. The ends were cut back, 3 bases at V and 0 bases at J, with 14 bases in the middle. CDR1 is MGHRA and CDR2 is YSYEKL in the germline V gene. The CDR3 is 16 amino acids. CDR3 sequence: CASSQSSRMLNTEAFF. CDR3 nucleotide sequence: TGCGCCAGCAGCCAGAGCTCTAGAATGTTGAACACTGAAGCTTTCTTT.

This clonotype was recorded many times. The V call is TRBV7-2, the J call TRBJ1-1; D ambiguous. Germline CDR1 and CDR2: SGHTA and FQGNSA. The CDR3 consists of 15 residues. V was shortened by 1 base and J by 0 bases, with 9 bases between the two germline ends. The CDR3 is CASSLDPVMNTEAFF. Written as DNA, the CDR3 is TGTGCCAGCAGCTTAGACCCGGTAATGAACACTGAAGCTTTCTTT.

In this sample, this clonotype turned up a few times. V is TRBV12-3 or TRBV12-4 and J is TRBJ2-1; 7 nucleotides match TRBD2. Trimming cost V 10 bases and J 4 bases; bases outside gene matches: 13. CDR3 length: 15 residues. DNA for the CDR3: TGTGCCACCAGACCCACCGGCGGGGGTTACAATGAGCAGTTCTTC. Protein sequence: CATRPTGGGYNEQFF.

This clonotype was counted only a few times. CDR3 residues: CASNGGGRGNEQFF. Written as DNA, the CDR3 is TGCGCCAGCAACGGGGGAGGCAGGGGCAATGAGCAGTTCTTC. This sequence joins TRBV4-1 and TRBJ2-1; D is possibly TRBD1 or TRBD2 (6 bases each). Per germline, CDR1 MGHRA and CDR2 YSYEKL. The V end was cut by 7 bases, the J end by 6 bases, with 16 bases between. This CDR3 region has 14 residues.

J is TRBJ2-3 and V is TRBV12-5, with TRBD2 as a possible D gene (5 bases). The CDR3 is made up of 18 amino acids. Germline CDR1 LGHNT, CDR2 FRNRAP. With 0 bases removed from V and 0 bases from J, the gap between germline ends came to 16 bases. The CDR3 sequence is CASGLVEGWVVSTDTQYF. DNA for the CDR3: TGTGCTAGTGGTTTGGTAGAGGGATGGGTAGTTAGCACAGATACGCAGTATTTT. The full variable domain, completed using reference TRBV12-5 and TRBJ2-3, is DARVTQTPRHKVTEMGQEVTMRCQPILGHNTVFWYRQTMMQGLELLAYFRNRAPLDDSGMPKDRFSAEMPDATLATLKIQPSEPRDSAVYFCASGLVEGWVVSTDTQYFGPGTRLTVL.

The table lists this clonotype with a few counts. This chain connects TRBV11-3 to TRBJ2-3, with 7 bases aligning to TRBD1. The CDR3 consists of 16 residues. The junction had 13 bases not matched to a gene; V was cut back by 5 bases and J by 5 bases. Germline-derived CDR1 and CDR2 are SGHNT and YENEEA. CDR3 coding DNA: TGTGCCAGCAGCCCTACCCTGACAGGGTCAGAAGATACGCAGTATTTT. Translation: CASSPTLTGSEDTQYF.

CDR3: CASSLRKGGRDYGYTF. CDR3 sequence (DNA): TGTGCCAGCAGTTTACGCAAGGGGGGAAGGGACTATGGCTACACCTTC. This rearrangement joins TRBV28 to TRBJ1-2; a weak D match, TRBD1 (6 bases). CDR1 is MDHEN and CDR2 is SYDVKM in the germline V gene. Trimming shortened V by 2 bases and J by 3 bases, and 16 bases separated the two germline ends. CDR3 size: 16 residues.

This clonotype was recorded at least ten times. V gene TRBV5-1 combines with J gene TRBJ2-2; TRBD2 might be the D (5 bases). Germline V gene data show CDR1 as SGHRS and CDR2 as YFSETQ. V lost 0 bases and J lost 3, with 9 bases in between. The CDR3 loop spans 15 amino acids. DNA of the CDR3: TGCGCCAGCAGCTTGGATCCGGGGTACACCGGGGAGCTGTTTTTT. Protein product: CASSLDPGYTGELFF.

V usage is TRBV6-6 and J usage is TRBJ1-2, with D unresolved. The CDR3 runs to 14 residues. The V and J ends lost 7 bases and 0 bases respectively, with 12 bases between them. Germline CDR1 is MNHNY and CDR2 is SVGAGI (reference sequence). CDR3 loop: CASTSGRSNYGYTF. DNA for the CDR3: TGTGCCAGCACCTCCGGGCGATCTAACTATGGCTACACCTTC.

CDR3 loop: CASRLAGEDTQYF. The CDR3 bases are TGCGCCAGTAGACTAGCGGGGGAAGATACGCAGTATTTT. The rearrangement links TRBV10-2 to TRBJ2-3; 12 nucleotides align to TRBD2. Unmatched junction bases numbered 3, after V lost 9 bases and J lost 5 bases. The CDR3 totals 13 residues. Germline values: CDR1 WSHSY, CDR2 SAAADI.

In its sample, this clonotype was seen a few times. V is TRBV6-5 and J is TRBJ2-1; 8 bases are a match to TRBD2. V lost 7 bases and J lost 4; bases outside the gene matches: 6. Looked up from germline, CDR1 is MNHEY and CDR2 is SVGAGI. This CDR3 is 14 amino acids long. The DNA for the CDR3 is TGTGCCAGCACCCGGGAGGGTGCGTACAATGAGCAGTTCTTC. Its translation is CASTREGAYNEQFF.